Listed below are T cell receptor beta chains from one sample, sequenced in a study of T cell repertoires in cytomegalovirus infection. In TCRdb, the reads were re-called with MiXCR into one record per CDR3 protein. In the table there are 560,000 or so distinct CDR3 sequences, about 17% of which are singletons. Material for sequencing was CD8+ T cells from PBMCs. The receptors derive from a human donor in good health (CMV status not recorded). Some clones in this sample may be carry-over from other donors' samples. CDR3s include the opening cysteine and the closing phenylalanine or tryptophan. The order of the fields is D gene, clone size, J gene, V gene, CDR3 DNA, CDR3 protein. D genes are given only for firm matches. Not every row has a clone size; where given, it reads once, few, many or a size class.

D: NA
size: many
J: TRBJ1-2
V: TRBV19
DNA: TGTGCCAGTATCGAGACAGGCATTTCCTATGGCTACACCTTC
CDR3: CASIETGISYGYTF

D: TRBD1
size: NA
J: TRBJ1-5
V: TRBV27
DNA: TGTGCCAGCAGTTACAATTATTTTACAGGGGGCAAGCAGCCCCAGCATTTT
CDR3: CASSYNYFTGGKQPQHF

D: TRBD2
size: few
J: TRBJ2-7
V: TRBV2
DNA: TGTGCCAGCAGTGGCATACCGGGACTAGCGACGGACGAGCAGTACTTC
CDR3: CASSGIPGLATDEQYF

D: TRBD2
size: many
J: TRBJ2-2
V: TRBV9
DNA: TGTGCCAGCACAGCCTCCAGCGGGAGAACCGGGGAGCTGTTTTTT
CDR3: CASTASSGRTGELFF

D: TRBD1
size: few
J: TRBJ1-6
V: TRBV27
DNA: TGTGCCAGCACCGTAAACAGGGGGAGTAATTCACCCCTCCACTTT
CDR3: CASTVNRGSNSPLHF

D: TRBD1
size: many
J: TRBJ1-2
V: TRBV7-3
DNA: TGTGCCAGCAGCTTGAGCGGACAGGGTGTCGGCTACACCTTC
CDR3: CASSLSGQGVGYTF

D: NA
size: few
J: TRBJ1-2
V: TRBV12-3/TRBV12-4
DNA: TGTGCCAGCAGTTTCCCCAGAAATTTTTATGGCTACACCTTC
CDR3: CASSFPRNFYGYTF

D: TRBD1
size: few
J: TRBJ2-1
V: TRBV11-1
DNA: TGTGCCAGCAGCCCATGGACAGGGGAGTATGGTGAGCAGTTCTTC
CDR3: CASSPWTGEYGEQFF

D: NA
size: few
J: TRBJ1-1
V: TRBV27
DNA: TGTGCCAGCAGTTTCGGAATAGGCACTGAAGCTTTCTTT
CDR3: CASSFGIGTEAFF

D: NA
size: few
J: TRBJ2-5
V: TRBV19
DNA: TGTGCCAGTAGTACAGGACTTAGACAAGAGACCCAGTACTTC
CDR3: CASSTGLRQETQYF

D: TRBD1
size: NA
J: TRBJ2-7
V: TRBV19
DNA: TGTGCCAGTACTCCGGGACAGGGACCCCACGAGCAGTACTTC
CDR3: CASTPGQGPHEQYF

D: NA
size: many
J: TRBJ1-5
V: TRBV12-3/TRBV12-4
DNA: TGTGCCAGCAGTTCCTCAGGGAATAGCAATCAGCCCCAGCATTTT
CDR3: CASSSSGNSNQPQHF

D: NA
size: NA
J: TRBJ2-4
V: TRBV6-6
DNA: TGTGCCAGCAGTTACTCGACAGAAAACATTCAGTACTTC
CDR3: CASSYSTENIQYF

D: NA
size: NA
J: TRBJ2-7
V: TRBV5-4
DNA: TGTGCCAGCAGCGCCACCACGCCGCCCAGGGGGGACGAGCAGTACTTC
CDR3: CASSATTPPRGDEQYF

D: NA
size: many
J: TRBJ1-4
V: TRBV7-9
DNA: TGTGCCAGCAGCTTAAAGGGTTATAGCGAAAAACTGTTTTTT
CDR3: CASSLKGYSEKLFF

D: NA
size: NA
J: TRBJ1-4
V: TRBV19
DNA: TGTGCCAGTAGTTCAACAACTAATGAAAAACTGTTTTTT
CDR3: CASSSTTNEKLFF

D: NA
size: many
J: TRBJ1-5
V: TRBV7-8
DNA: TGTGCCAGCAGCTTGAGGGGGGCGGTTAGCAATCAGCCCCAGCATTTT
CDR3: CASSLRGAVSNQPQHF

D: TRBD1
size: many
J: TRBJ1-5
V: TRBV11-2
DNA: TGTGCCAGCAGCCTAGGACAGGGCAGCAATCAGCCCCAGCATTTT
CDR3: CASSLGQGSNQPQHF

D: NA
size: many
J: TRBJ1-1
V: TRBV11-2
DNA: TGTGCCAGCAGCAACAGGGACTTGAACACTGAAGCTTTCTTT
CDR3: CASSNRDLNTEAFF

D: NA
size: NA
J: TRBJ2-1
V: TRBV13
DNA: TGTGCCAGCAGCTTAGACACGCGGAAGCAGTTCTTC
CDR3: CASSLDTRKQFF

D: TRBD2
size: NA
J: TRBJ2-1
V: TRBV7-9
DNA: TGTGCCAGCAGGCCAGGATCAGCGGGGGGGCCGCAGTTCTTC
CDR3: CASRPGSAGGPQFF

D: NA
size: many
J: TRBJ1-1
V: TRBV7-9
DNA: TGTGCCAGCAGCTTTAGTGAGGGGAACACTGAAGCTTTCTTT
CDR3: CASSFSEGNTEAFF